The present T cell receptor beta chain was sequenced within a study of patients and donors after allogeneic stem cell transplantation. The ends lost 5 bases at V and 7 bases at J; junction bases unmatched: 10. Germline CDR1 DFQATT, CDR2 SNEGSKA (reference sequence). CDR3 length equals 14 residues. TCRdb used MiXCR to reprocess the RT-PCR reads, holding one entry per CDR3 protein. The sample holds over 150,000 distinct CDR3 sequences, 41% seen once. The count of this clonotype is one. The sequencing input was blood, either unsorted or a sorted T cell fraction (not recorded which). V and J are TRBV20-1 and TRBJ1-3; 8 positions agree with TRBD1. The source of this sequence is a human donor who was either an allogeneic HSCT recipient or a stem cell or donor lymphocyte infusion donor (not recorded which). It is not recorded whose cells these are; they may come from a transplant donor. The CDR3 DNA sequence: TGCAGTGCTTTTACAGGGGGGGTTGGCAACACCATATATTTT. This translates into CSAFTGGVGNTIYF.